A single sample gave rise to the 23 T cell receptor beta chains below, sequenced in a study of spatial heterogeneity in lung cancer. Each CDR3 protein gets one entry after TCRdb re-called the 5' RACE reads with MiXCR. The sample yields around 87,000 distinct CDR3 sequences, 9.5% to 15% seen once. Specified time point: sample taken at primary tumor resection. This sample comprised PBMCs, obtained at surgery. The source of these receptors is a male donor with early-stage non-small cell lung cancer.

The chain joins TRBV20-1 to TRBJ2-7; D unclear. The V end lost 0 bases, the J end lost 4 bases, and 10 bases lay between the germline ends. The CDR3 sequence is 13 residues long. Germline V gene sequence: CDR1 DFQATT, CDR2 SNEGSKA (reference sequence). CDR3 protein: CSARDPQIYEQYF. The CDR3 DNA reads as TGCAGTGCTAGAGATCCCCAAATTTACGAGCAGTACTTC.

This clonotype was seen at least ten times. The CDR3 region has the DNA TGCGCCAGCAGCCTAGAGCCGTATCTAGGGACAGGGGTAGACGAGCAGTACTTC. Translating gives CASSLEPYLGTGVDEQYF. This chain links TRBV4-3 with TRBJ2-7, with 10 bases that match TRBD1. V lost 4 bases, J lost 5 bases, and 17 bases stayed unmatched. Germline values: CDR1 LGHNA, CDR2 YSLEER. The CDR3 covers 18 residues.

CDR3 sequence (DNA): TGCAGTGCGAGGACAGGGATTATAGGCTATGGCTACACCTTC. Its protein product is CSARTGIIGYGYTF. The chain links TRBV20-1 to TRBJ1-2, with 8 bases matching TRBD1. With 6 bases clipped from V and 4 bases from J, the junction kept 10 bases outside the gene matches. The CDR3 runs to 14 residues. Looked up from germline, CDR1 is DFQATT and CDR2 is SNEGSKA (reference sequence).

This clonotype was recorded once. The V call is TRBV3-1, the J call TRBJ2-5, with 8 bases aligning to TRBD2. With 0 bases clipped from V and 5 bases from J, the junction kept 8 bases outside the gene matches. The CDR3 runs to 16 residues. The germline V gene encodes CDR1 LGHDT and CDR2 YNNKEL (reference sequence). This chain's CDR3 is CASSQDGQRGMETQYF. For the CDR3, the DNA is TGTGCCAGCAGCCAAGATGGCCAGCGGGGGATGGAGACCCAGTACTTC.

This clonotype was seen only a few times. The chain combines TRBV20-1 with TRBJ2-1; possible D gene TRBD2, 5 bases. The V end was cut by 7 bases, the J end by 3 bases, with 10 bases between. This CDR3 has 12 residues. Germline-derived CDR1 and CDR2 are DFQATT and SNEGSKA (reference sequence). DNA of the CDR3: TGCAGTGTTTCGACTAACTACAATGAGCAGTTCTTC. It is translated as CSVSTNYNEQFF.

This clonotype was detected many times. The chain combines TRBV19 with TRBJ2-1; 7 positions match TRBD2. Unmatched junction bases numbered 9, after V lost 7 bases and J lost 0 bases. CDR3 size: 16 residues. Germline lookup yields CDR1 LNHDA and CDR2 SQIVND (reference sequence). CDR3 DNA sequence: TGTGCCAGTACCAACGGGAGGCTAAGCTCCTACAATGAGCAGTTCTTC. Its translation: CASTNGRLSSYNEQFF. Based on the CDR3 plus reference TRBV19 and TRBJ2-1, the full variable domain is DGGITQSPKYLFRKEGQNVTLSCEQNLNHDAMYWYRQDPGQGLRLIYYSQIVNDFQKGDIAEGYSVSREKKESFPLTVTSAQKNPTAFYLCASTNGRLSSYNEQFFGPGTRLTVL.

The J gene is TRBJ2-7, the V gene TRBV6-6; maybe TRBD2 (6 bases). Germline V gene data show CDR1 as MNHNY and CDR2 as SVGAGI (reference sequence). CDR3 length: 13 residues. Trimming left V 8 bases short and J 2 bases short, with 13 bases between. CDR3 bases: TGTGCCAGCCGTCGGGGGATAACCTACGAGCAGTACTTC. This gives the protein CASRRGITYEQYF.

This clonotype was seen a few times. The V and J genes are TRBV6-1 and TRBJ1-6; D not resolved. This CDR3 has 12 residues. Looked up from germline, CDR1 is MNHNS and CDR2 is SASEGT. Trimming pared 1 base from V and 16 bases from J, leaving 11 bases between. CDR3 region: CASSEGRVFLHF. For the CDR3, the DNA is TGTGCCAGCAGTGAAGGGCGGGTTTTTCTCCACTTT.

This clonotype has more than one count but fewer than ten. The V call is TRBV5-1, the J call TRBJ2-3; possible D gene TRBD1, 6 bases. Trimming pared 3 bases from V and 5 bases from J, leaving 25 bases between. Per germline, CDR1 SGHRS and CDR2 YFSETQ. The CDR3 extends over 18 amino acids. CDR3 amino acids: CASSSRSRQVRSVDTQYF. CDR3 nucleotide sequence: TGCGCCAGCAGCTCAAGATCCCGACAGGTCCGTTCTGTAGATACGCAGTATTTT. The full variable domain, completed using reference TRBV5-1 and TRBJ2-3, is KAGVTQTPRYLIKTRGQQVTLSCSPISGHRSVSWYQQTPGQGLQFLFEYFSETQRNKGNFPGRFSGRQFSNSRSEMNVSTLELGDSALYLCASSSRSRQVRSVDTQYFGPGTRLTVL.

This chain joins TRBV7-2 and TRBJ1-3; D not certain. Germline-derived CDR1 and CDR2 are SGHTA and FQGNSA. CDR3 length: 13 residues. Trimming stripped 4 bases from V and 2 bases from J, with 6 bases between. In nucleotides, the CDR3 is TGTGCCAGCAGCTCCGGCCCTGGAAACACCATATATTTT. It encodes CASSSGPGNTIYF.

The chain employs TRBV19 and TRBJ1-5; D is uncertain. The V end was cut by 4 bases, the J end by 6 bases, with 10 bases between. The CDR3 covers 13 residues. The germline V gene encodes CDR1 LNHDA and CDR2 SQIVND (reference sequence). CDR3 bases: TGTGCCAGTAGTAGGGATGGGCGTCAGCCCCAGCATTTT. Translating gives CASSRDGRQPQHF.

The chain couples TRBV6-2 or TRBV6-3 to TRBJ2-1; a weak D match, TRBD2 (6 bases). This CDR3 has 15 residues. V lost 4 bases to trimming and J lost 2 bases, with 12 bases between them. Germline V gene lookup returns CDR1 MNHEY and CDR2 SVGEGT. The CDR3 coding sequence is TGTGCCAGCAGTTCGGGAGATGATCCCTACAATGAGCAGTTCTTC. It specifies CASSSGDDPYNEQFF.

In its sample, this clonotype was seen a few times. The V and J genes are TRBV6-2 or TRBV6-3 and TRBJ1-6; D not resolved. The germline V gene encodes CDR1 MNHEY and CDR2 SVGEGT. CDR3 length: 14 amino acids. Trimming took off 7 bases at V and 5 bases at J, with 12 bases between the two ends. The CDR3 nucleotides are TGTGCCAGCAACCAAAACAGAGATAATTCACCCCTCCACTTT. This encodes CASNQNRDNSPLHF.

V gene TRBV6-2 or TRBV6-3 combines with J gene TRBJ1-1; D is unclear. The CDR3 sequence is 11 residues long. The V end lost 3 bases, the J end lost 4 bases, and 3 bases lay between the germline ends. Germline CDR1 reads MNHEY; CDR2 reads SVGEGT. Written as DNA, the CDR3 is TGTGCCAGCAGTTATATCACTGAAGCTTTCTTT. Protein: CASSYITEAFF.

This clonotype was found a few times. The J gene is TRBJ1-1, the V gene TRBV6-5; the D is unclear. V lost 7 bases and J lost 0, with 9 bases in between. Germline values: CDR1 MNHEY, CDR2 SVGAGI. The CDR3 has 13 amino acids. Written as DNA, the CDR3 is TGTGCCAGCACTCGGCTCATGAACACTGAAGCTTTCTTT. It codes for CASTRLMNTEAFF.

This clonotype was detected many times. The V gene is TRBV7-2, the J gene TRBJ1-4; TRBD1 aligns across 7 bases. V trimming: 5 bases; J trimming: 4 bases; junction bases outside the gene matches: 4. The CDR3 length is 14 residues. Germline V lookup: CDR1 SGHTA, CDR2 FQGNSA. The CDR3 DNA follows: TGTGCCAGCAGCCCTGGACAGGTTAATGAAAAACTGTTTTTT. Its protein product is CASSPGQVNEKLFF.

The CDR3 region has the DNA TGTGCCAGCAGTAAAACCTTCTATGGAGGGAGGCGAGTCTACAATGAGCAGTTCTTC. It translates to CASSKTFYGGRRVYNEQFF. The chain has TRBV28 and TRBJ2-1; possibly TRBD2 for D (6 bases). The CDR3 runs to 19 residues. V lost 5 bases and J 3 bases, leaving 26 bases between the germline ends. The V gene's germline CDR1 is MDHEN and CDR2 SYDVKM.

Ten or more counts support this clonotype. The junction differs from germline at one of its ends, possibly a read error. V is TRBV5-1 and J is TRBJ2-1, with a possible D match to TRBD1 (6 bases). The CDR3 sequence is 10 residues long. Germline V gives CDR1 SGHRS, CDR2 YFSETQ. The CDR3 loop is CASSWVGQLF. The CDR3 region has the DNA TGCGCCAGCAGCTGGGTTGGACAGCTCTTC.

This clonotype was seen ten or more times. The rearrangement uses TRBV28 and TRBJ2-7, with TRBD2 identical over 10 bases. Trimming at V came to 6 bases and at J to 4 bases, leaving 9 bases not matched to a gene. The CDR3 consists of 15 residues. Per the germline V gene, CDR1 is MDHEN and CDR2 is SYDVKM. The CDR3 spells CASRALAGGWYEQYF. The CDR3, as DNA: TGTGCCAGCAGGGCCTTAGCGGGGGGTTGGTACGAGCAGTACTTC.

This clonotype was seen only a few times. The chain has TRBV6-2 or TRBV6-3 and TRBJ2-7, with D perhaps TRBD1 or TRBD2 (5 bases each). Trimming left V 5 bases short and J 4 bases short, with 15 bases between. CDR1 is MNHEY and CDR2 is SVGEGT in the germline V gene. This CDR3 comprises 14 residues. The chain's CDR3 is CASSLFRDLYEQYF. CDR3 nucleotides: TGTGCCAGCAGTCTCTTCCGGGACCTTTACGAGCAGTACTTC.

This sequence joins TRBV7-2 and TRBJ2-3; TRBD2 matches 8 bases. Germline CDR1 and CDR2: SGHTA and FQGNSA. This CDR3 is built from 18 residues. The V segment lost 2 bases and the J segment 4 bases; nucleotides outside the gene matches: 14. Written as DNA, the CDR3 is TGTGCCAGCAGCTTATTAGGATTGGTGTCGGGGGGGCCAGATACGCAGTATTTT. Translating it yields CASSLLGLVSGGPDTQYF.

Comment on this clonotype: A much more abundant neighbour one base away suggests this may be a read error. It is likely a read error, because the conserved phenylalanine at the end of the CDR3 is missing. The chain combines TRBV7-9 with TRBJ1-2; D is uncertain. CDR1 and CDR2 (germline): SEHNR, FQNEAQ (reference sequence). Trimming shortened V by 2 bases and J by 3 bases, and 4 bases separated the two germline ends. The CDR3 length is 12 residues. CDR3 protein: CASSLLDYGYTL. In nucleotides, the CDR3 is TGTGCCAGCAGCTTACTGGACTATGGCTACACCTTA.

This clonotype appeared a few times. The CDR3 here is CASSPGTPRWDEQYF. The CDR3 DNA reads TGTGCCAGCAGCCCTGGGACACCCCGATGGGACGAGCAGTACTTC. The J gene is TRBJ2-7, the V gene TRBV5-4, with D possibly being TRBD1 (6 bases). The V gene lost 4 bases and the J gene lost 5 bases, with 19 bases spanning the gap. Germline lookup yields CDR1 SGHNT and CDR2 YYREEE (reference sequence). This CDR3 region has 15 residues.